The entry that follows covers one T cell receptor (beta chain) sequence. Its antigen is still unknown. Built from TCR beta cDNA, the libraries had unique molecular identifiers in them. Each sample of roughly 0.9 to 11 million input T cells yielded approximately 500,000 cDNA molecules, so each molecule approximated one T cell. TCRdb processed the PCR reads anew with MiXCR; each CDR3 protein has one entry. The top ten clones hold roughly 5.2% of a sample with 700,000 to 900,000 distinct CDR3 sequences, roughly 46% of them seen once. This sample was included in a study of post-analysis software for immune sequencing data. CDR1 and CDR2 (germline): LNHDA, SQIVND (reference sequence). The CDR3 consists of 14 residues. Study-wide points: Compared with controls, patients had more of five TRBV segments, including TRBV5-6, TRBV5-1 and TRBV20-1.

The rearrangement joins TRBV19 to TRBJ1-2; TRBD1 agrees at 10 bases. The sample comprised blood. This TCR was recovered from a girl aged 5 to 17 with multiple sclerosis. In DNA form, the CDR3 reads TGTGCGTCACGGGAGGGGACAGGGGTTTATGGCTACACCTTC. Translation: CASREGTGVYGYTF.